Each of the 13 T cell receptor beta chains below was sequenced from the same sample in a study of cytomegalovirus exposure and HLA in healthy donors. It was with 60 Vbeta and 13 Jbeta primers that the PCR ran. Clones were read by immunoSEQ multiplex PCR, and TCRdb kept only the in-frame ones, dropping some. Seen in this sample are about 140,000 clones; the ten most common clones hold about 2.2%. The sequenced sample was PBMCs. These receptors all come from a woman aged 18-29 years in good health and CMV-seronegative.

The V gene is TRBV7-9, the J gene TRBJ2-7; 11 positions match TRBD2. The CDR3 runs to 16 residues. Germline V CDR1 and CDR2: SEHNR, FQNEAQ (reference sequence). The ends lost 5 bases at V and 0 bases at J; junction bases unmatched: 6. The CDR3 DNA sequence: TGTGCCAGCAGCCCGAATAGCGGGAGGGACTCCTACGAGCAGTACTTC. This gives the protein CASSPNSGRDSYEQYF.

CDR3 loop: CASSLRGPGEVDEQYF. The DNA of the CDR3 is TGCGCCAGCAGCCTAAGGGGACCGGGAGAGGTAGACGAGCAGTACTTC. The chain has TRBV4-1 and TRBJ2-7, with D possibly being TRBD2 (6 bases). Germline V gene sequence: CDR1 MGHRA, CDR2 YSYEKL. The V end lost 4 bases, the J end lost 5 bases, and 21 bases lay between the germline ends. The CDR3 is 16 residues long.

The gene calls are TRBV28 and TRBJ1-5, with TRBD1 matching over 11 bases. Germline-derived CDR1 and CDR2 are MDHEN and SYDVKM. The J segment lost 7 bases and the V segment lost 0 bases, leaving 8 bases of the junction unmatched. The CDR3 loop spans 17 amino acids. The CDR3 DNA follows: TGTGCCAGCAGTTTATGGACGCCGGGGACAGGGGGACAGCCCCAGCATTTT. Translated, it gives CASSLWTPGTGGQPQHF.

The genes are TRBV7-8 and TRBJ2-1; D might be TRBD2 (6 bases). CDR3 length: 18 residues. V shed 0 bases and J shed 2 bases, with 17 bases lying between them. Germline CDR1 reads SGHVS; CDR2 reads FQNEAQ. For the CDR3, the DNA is TGTGCCAGCAGCTTAGCTGGACTACGAGCGCTAACCTACAATGAGCAGTTCTTC. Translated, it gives CASSLAGLRALTYNEQFF.

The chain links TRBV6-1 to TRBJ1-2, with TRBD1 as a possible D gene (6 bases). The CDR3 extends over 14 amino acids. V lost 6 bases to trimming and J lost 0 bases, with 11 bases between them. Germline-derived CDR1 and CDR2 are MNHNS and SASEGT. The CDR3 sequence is CASRSRGSNYGYTF. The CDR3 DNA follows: TGTGCCAGCAGATCGAGGGGGTCTAACTATGGCTACACCTTC.

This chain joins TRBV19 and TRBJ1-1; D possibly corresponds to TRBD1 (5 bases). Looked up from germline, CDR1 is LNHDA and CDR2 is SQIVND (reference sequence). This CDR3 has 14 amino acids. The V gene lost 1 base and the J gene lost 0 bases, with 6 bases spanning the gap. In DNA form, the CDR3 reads TGTGCCAGTAGTATAGGGGGGGTGAACACTGAAGCTTTCTTT. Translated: CASSIGGVNTEAFF. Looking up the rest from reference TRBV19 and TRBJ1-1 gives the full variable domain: DGGITQSPKYLFRKEGQNVTLSCEQNLNHDAMYWYRQDPGQGLRLIYYSQIVNDFQKGDIAEGYSVSREKKESFPLTVTSAQKNPTAFYLCASSIGGVNTEAFFGQGTRLTVV.

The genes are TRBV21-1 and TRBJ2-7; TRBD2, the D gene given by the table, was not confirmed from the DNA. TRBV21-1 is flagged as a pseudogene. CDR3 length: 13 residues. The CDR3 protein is CASSNYRVHEQYF. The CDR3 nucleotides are TGTGCCAGCAGCAATTACCGAGTACACGAGCAGTACTTC.

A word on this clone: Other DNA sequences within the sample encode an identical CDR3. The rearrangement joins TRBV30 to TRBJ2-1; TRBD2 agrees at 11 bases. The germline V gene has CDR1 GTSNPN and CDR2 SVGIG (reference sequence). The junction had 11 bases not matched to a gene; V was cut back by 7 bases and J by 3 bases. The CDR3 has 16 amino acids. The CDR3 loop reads CASKPKGLAGYNEQFF. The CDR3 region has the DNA TGTGCCTCAAAGCCGAAAGGACTAGCGGGCTACAATGAGCAGTTCTTC.

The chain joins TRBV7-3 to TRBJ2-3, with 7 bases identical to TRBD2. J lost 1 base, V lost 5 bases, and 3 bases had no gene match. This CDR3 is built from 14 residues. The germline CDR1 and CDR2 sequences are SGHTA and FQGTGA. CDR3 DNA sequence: TGTGCCAGCAGCGCTACTAGCGGCACAGATACGCAGTATTTT. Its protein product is CASSATSGTDTQYF.

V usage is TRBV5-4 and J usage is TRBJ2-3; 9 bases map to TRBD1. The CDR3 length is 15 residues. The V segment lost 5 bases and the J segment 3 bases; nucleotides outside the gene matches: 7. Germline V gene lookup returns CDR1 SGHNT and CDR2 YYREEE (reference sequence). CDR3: CASRGPGQGTDTQYF. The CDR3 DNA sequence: TGTGCCAGCAGGGGGCCGGGACAGGGTACAGATACGCAGTATTTT. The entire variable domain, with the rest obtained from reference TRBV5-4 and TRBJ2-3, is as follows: ETGVTQSPTHLIKTRGQQVTLRCSSQSGHNTVSWYQQALGQGPQFIFQYYREEENGRGNFPPRFSGLQFPNYSSELNVNALELDDSALYLCASRGPGQGTDTQYFGPGTRLTVL.

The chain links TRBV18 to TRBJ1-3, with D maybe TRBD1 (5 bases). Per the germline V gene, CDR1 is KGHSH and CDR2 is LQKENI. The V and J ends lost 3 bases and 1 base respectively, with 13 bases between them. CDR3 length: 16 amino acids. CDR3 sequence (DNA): TGTGCCAGCTCACCTTCGGGGGTTGATTCTGGAAACACCATATATTTT. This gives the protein CASSPSGVDSGNTIYF.

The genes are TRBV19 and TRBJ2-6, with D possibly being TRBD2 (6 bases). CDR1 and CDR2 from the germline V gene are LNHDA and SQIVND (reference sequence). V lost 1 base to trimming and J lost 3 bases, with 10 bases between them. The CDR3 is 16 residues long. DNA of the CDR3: TGTGCCAGTAGTATAGGCGGGGTTCGTGGGGCCAACGTCCTGACTTTC. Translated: CASSIGGVRGANVLTF.

The CDR3: CASSMTGQANEQFF. In DNA form, the CDR3 reads TGTGCCAGTAGTATGACCGGACAGGCAAATGAGCAGTTCTTC. The rearrangement uses TRBV19 and TRBJ2-1, with 7 bases lining up with TRBD1. This CDR3 is built from 14 residues. J lost 7 bases, V lost 3 bases, and 6 bases had no gene match. CDR1 is LNHDA and CDR2 is SQIVND in the germline V gene (reference sequence).